These T cell receptor beta chains were read from a single sample in a study of beta chain features in type 1 diabetes. Method: immunoSEQ multiplex PCR; TCRdb's copy keeps in-frame clones and lacks some. The sample lists a few hundred thousand clones; approximately 30% were seen once. The source material was naive CD4+ T cells from blood. The receptors were gathered from a man aged 18 to 29 in good health. CDR3s include the opening cysteine and the closing phenylalanine or tryptophan. The D gene is left open where the match is weak. A clone size is listed for some rows: how often the clone was seen (once, few, many), or a class if it is expanded.

d_call: NA
v_call: TRBV7-9
clone_size: NA
j_call: TRBJ2-7
cdr3_nt: TGTGCCAGCAGTTCCATGGGGATGAGCTCCTACGAGCAGTACTTC
cdr3_aa: CASSSMGMSSYEQYF

d_call: NA
v_call: TRBV7-9
clone_size: NA
j_call: TRBJ2-5
cdr3_nt: TGTGCCAGCAGCTTAGGAGCGGGACAGTCCGAGACCCAGTACTTC
cdr3_aa: CASSLGAGQSETQYF

d_call: NA
v_call: TRBV6-5
clone_size: few
j_call: TRBJ2-7
cdr3_nt: TGTGCCAGCAGTAGCCGGGCCACAAGCTCCTACGAGCAGTACTTC
cdr3_aa: CASSSRATSSYEQYF

d_call: NA
v_call: TRBV20-1
clone_size: NA
j_call: TRBJ2-1
cdr3_nt: TGCAGTGTTCGGGGCAATGAGCAGTTCTTC
cdr3_aa: CSVRGNEQFF

d_call: NA
v_call: TRBV10-3
clone_size: few
j_call: TRBJ2-2
cdr3_nt: TGTGCCTCCAGGGGCGCGAACACCGGGGAGCTGTTTTTT
cdr3_aa: CASRGANTGELFF

d_call: NA
v_call: TRBV30
clone_size: few
j_call: TRBJ1-1
cdr3_nt: TGTGCCTGGACCCCTGACAGGTTGAACACTGAAGCTTTCTTT
cdr3_aa: CAWTPDRLNTEAFF

d_call: NA
v_call: TRBV29-1
clone_size: NA
j_call: TRBJ2-1
cdr3_nt: TGCAGCGTTGTCGCTTTGGACAGAACCTACAATGAGCAGTTCTTC
cdr3_aa: CSVVALDRTYNEQFF

d_call: TRBD1
v_call: TRBV10-3
clone_size: few
j_call: TRBJ2-1
cdr3_nt: TGTGCCATCAGTGAAACCGGGACAGGGGGCTACAATGAGCAGTTCTTC
cdr3_aa: CAISETGTGGYNEQFF

d_call: TRBD1
v_call: TRBV7-9
clone_size: once
j_call: TRBJ1-5
cdr3_nt: TGTGCCAGCAGCCCAGGACAGGGGGCTAGCAATCAGCCCCAGCATTTT
cdr3_aa: CASSPGQGASNQPQHF

d_call: NA
v_call: TRBV7-7
clone_size: NA
j_call: TRBJ2-3
cdr3_nt: TGTGCTAGCAGCTTGAGCGCCCCCACAGATACGCAGTATTTT
cdr3_aa: CASSLSAPTDTQYF

d_call: TRBD1
v_call: TRBV5-1
clone_size: few
j_call: TRBJ2-1
cdr3_nt: TGCGCCAGCAGCTGGGACAGACTCACCAATGAGCAGTTCTTC
cdr3_aa: CASSWDRLTNEQFF

d_call: NA
v_call: TRBV30
clone_size: few
j_call: TRBJ1-2
cdr3_nt: TGTGCCTGGAGTAGGCCCGGGACAATTTATGGCTACACCTTC
cdr3_aa: CAWSRPGTIYGYTF

d_call: TRBD2
v_call: TRBV28
clone_size: once
j_call: TRBJ2-2
cdr3_nt: TGTGCCAGCAGTCGGACTAGCGGGAGCGCCGGGGAGCTGTTTTTT
cdr3_aa: CASSRTSGSAGELFF

d_call: NA
v_call: TRBV7-9
clone_size: few
j_call: TRBJ1-2
cdr3_nt: TGTGCCAGCAGCCCGACAGGCCTTCTCTATGGCTACACCTTC
cdr3_aa: CASSPTGLLYGYTF

d_call: TRBD2
v_call: TRBV11-2
clone_size: NA
j_call: TRBJ2-1
cdr3_nt: TGTGCCAGCAGCTTAGTGGCTAGCGGCCAGCAGTTCTTC
cdr3_aa: CASSLVASGQQFF

d_call: NA
v_call: TRBV29-1
clone_size: NA
j_call: TRBJ2-5
cdr3_nt: TGCAGCGTTGTAGGCATCCAAGAGACCCAGTACTTC
cdr3_aa: CSVVGIQETQYF

d_call: TRBD1
v_call: TRBV30
clone_size: few
j_call: TRBJ2-7
cdr3_nt: TGTGCCTACCGGGACAGGGCAGCTGAGCAGTACTTC
cdr3_aa: CAYRDRAAEQYF

d_call: NA
v_call: TRBV7-9
clone_size: NA
j_call: TRBJ1-5
cdr3_nt: TGTGCCAGCAGCCACGCGGGGACACGAGATCAGCCCCAGCATTTT
cdr3_aa: CASSHAGTRDQPQHF

d_call: NA
v_call: TRBV15
clone_size: NA
j_call: TRBJ2-2
cdr3_nt: TGTGCCACCAGCAGAGTCGGGGTTTCCGGGGAGCTGTTTTTT
cdr3_aa: CATSRVGVSGELFF

d_call: TRBD2
v_call: TRBV7-2
clone_size: NA
j_call: TRBJ2-5
cdr3_nt: TGTGCCAGCAGCTTAGCATTGCGGGAGGCAGAGACCCAGTACTTC
cdr3_aa: CASSLALREAETQYF

d_call: NA
v_call: TRBV7-7
clone_size: NA
j_call: TRBJ2-5
cdr3_nt: TGTGCTAGCAGCCCCACAGGCCCCAGGGAGACCCAGTACTTC
cdr3_aa: CASSPTGPRETQYF

d_call: NA
v_call: TRBV6-5
clone_size: NA
j_call: TRBJ2-7
cdr3_nt: TGTGCCAGCAGTTACTCAACAGGGTACGAGCAGTACTTC
cdr3_aa: CASSYSTGYEQYF

d_call: NA
v_call: TRBV27
clone_size: few
j_call: TRBJ2-1
cdr3_nt: TGTGCCAGCAGTCGGGGGTCCGGTGAGCAGTTCTTC
cdr3_aa: CASSRGSGEQFF

d_call: TRBD2
v_call: TRBV7-2
clone_size: NA
j_call: TRBJ2-7
cdr3_nt: TGTGCCAGCAGCTTAGCTCCCTGGAGTAGCGGGAGCAGCCACGAGCAGTACTTC
cdr3_aa: CASSLAPWSSGSSHEQYF

d_call: TRBD1
v_call: TRBV18
clone_size: NA
j_call: TRBJ1-1
cdr3_nt: TGTGCCAGCTCACCGGGACAGCACACTGAAGCTTTCTTT
cdr3_aa: CASSPGQHTEAFF

d_call: NA
v_call: TRBV20-1
clone_size: NA
j_call: TRBJ1-5
cdr3_nt: TGCAGTGCGGAGGGTGATCAGCCCCAGCATTTT
cdr3_aa: CSAEGDQPQHF

d_call: TRBD2
v_call: TRBV4-1
clone_size: few
j_call: TRBJ2-5
cdr3_nt: TGCGCCAGCAGCCAAGTTAGCGGGATTGGGGAGACCCAGTACTTC
cdr3_aa: CASSQVSGIGETQYF

d_call: TRBD1
v_call: TRBV11-1
clone_size: NA
j_call: TRBJ2-4
cdr3_nt: TGTGCCAGCAGCTTAGCGGGACAGGGAGCTATTCAGTACTTC
cdr3_aa: CASSLAGQGAIQYF

d_call: NA
v_call: TRBV7-9
clone_size: few
j_call: TRBJ2-7
cdr3_nt: TGTGCCAGCAGCTTAGGAGACGAGCAGTACTTC
cdr3_aa: CASSLGDEQYF

d_call: TRBD2
v_call: TRBV7-9
clone_size: few
j_call: TRBJ2-5
cdr3_nt: TGTGCCAGCAGCTTAGTACTAGCGGGAGAGACCCAGTACTTC
cdr3_aa: CASSLVLAGETQYF

d_call: NA
v_call: TRBV30
clone_size: NA
j_call: TRBJ2-3
cdr3_nt: TGTGCCTGGAGTGCCAAGGGCACAGATACGCAGTATTTT
cdr3_aa: CAWSAKGTDTQYF

d_call: NA
v_call: TRBV30
clone_size: NA
j_call: TRBJ2-2
cdr3_nt: TGTGCCTGGAGTGCCGACTGGGCCACCGGGGAGCTGTTTTTT
cdr3_aa: CAWSADWATGELFF

d_call: NA
v_call: TRBV28
clone_size: few
j_call: TRBJ2-5
cdr3_nt: TGTGCCAGCAGTAGGACAGATCAAGAGACCCAGTACTTC
cdr3_aa: CASSRTDQETQYF

d_call: TRBD2
v_call: TRBV5-1
clone_size: NA
j_call: TRBJ2-3
cdr3_nt: TGCGCCAGCAGCTTGGAGGCGGGAGGCACAGATACGCAGTATTTT
cdr3_aa: CASSLEAGGTDTQYF

d_call: NA
v_call: TRBV29-1
clone_size: few
j_call: TRBJ1-2
cdr3_nt: TGCAGCGTTGAACCCAGGGCCTATGGCTACACCTTC
cdr3_aa: CSVEPRAYGYTF

d_call: TRBD2
v_call: TRBV28
clone_size: once
j_call: TRBJ2-7
cdr3_nt: TGTGCCAGCAGTTTACCGGGACTAGCGGGAGGGGAGCAGTACTTC
cdr3_aa: CASSLPGLAGGEQYF

d_call: TRBD2
v_call: TRBV7-3
clone_size: NA
j_call: TRBJ2-3
cdr3_nt: TGTGCCAGCAGCCAATACGGGAGGGTTCGCACAGATACGCAGTATTTT
cdr3_aa: CASSQYGRVRTDTQYF

d_call: NA
v_call: TRBV14
clone_size: NA
j_call: TRBJ2-1
cdr3_nt: TGTGCCAGCAGCCAAGGTGGACACCTGTTCTTC
cdr3_aa: CASSQGGHLFF

d_call: NA
v_call: TRBV15
clone_size: NA
j_call: TRBJ2-3
cdr3_nt: TGTGCCACCAGCAGAGTGTTCGGAAAAGATACGCAGTATTTT
cdr3_aa: CATSRVFGKDTQYF

d_call: NA
v_call: TRBV30
clone_size: NA
j_call: TRBJ1-1
cdr3_nt: TGTGCCTGGGACAGAGATGCCACTGAAGCTTTCTTT
cdr3_aa: CAWDRDATEAFF

d_call: NA
v_call: TRBV7-2
clone_size: few
j_call: TRBJ2-7
cdr3_nt: TGTGCCAGCAGCTTCCAACTAGCGGGACAGGGATACGAGCAGTACTTC
cdr3_aa: CASSFQLAGQGYEQYF

d_call: NA
v_call: TRBV7-9
clone_size: few
j_call: TRBJ2-7
cdr3_nt: TGTGCCAGCAGCTTAGAATTGAGGGGGTCCCACGAGCAGTACTTC
cdr3_aa: CASSLELRGSHEQYF

d_call: NA
v_call: TRBV10-3
clone_size: NA
j_call: TRBJ2-3
cdr3_nt: TGTGCCATCAGTGAGTCGGGCACAGATACGCAGTATTTT
cdr3_aa: CAISESGTDTQYF

d_call: TRBD2
v_call: TRBV9
clone_size: few
j_call: TRBJ2-3
cdr3_nt: TGTGCCAGCAGCGCCCTCATGACTAGCGGATCCCCAGATACGCAGTATTTT
cdr3_aa: CASSALMTSGSPDTQYF

d_call: TRBD1
v_call: TRBV7-8
clone_size: few
j_call: TRBJ1-2
cdr3_nt: TGTGCCAGCAGCCCCGACAGGGGGCAAGGTGGCTACACCTTC
cdr3_aa: CASSPDRGQGGYTF

d_call: NA
v_call: TRBV29-1
clone_size: NA
j_call: TRBJ2-2
cdr3_nt: TGCAGTTCTGGGGAGGACTCCGCGAACACCGGGGAGCTGTTTTTT
cdr3_aa: CSSGEDSANTGELFF

d_call: NA
v_call: TRBV29-1
clone_size: few
j_call: TRBJ2-3
cdr3_nt: TGCAGCGGGGGAAAAGCAGATACGCAGTATTTT
cdr3_aa: CSGGKADTQYF

d_call: TRBD2
v_call: TRBV15
clone_size: NA
j_call: TRBJ2-3
cdr3_nt: TGTGCCACCAGCAGAGATTCTAGCGGGAGTTGGGATACGCAGTATTTT
cdr3_aa: CATSRDSSGSWDTQYF

d_call: NA
v_call: TRBV7-3
clone_size: NA
j_call: TRBJ2-2
cdr3_nt: TGTGCCAGCAGCTCCTCTCAGGGCTCGAACACCGGGGAGCTGTTTTTT
cdr3_aa: CASSSSQGSNTGELFF

d_call: NA
v_call: TRBV4-1
clone_size: few
j_call: TRBJ2-3
cdr3_nt: TGCGCCAGCAGCCAAGTGGCAGCTACAGATACGCAGTATTTT
cdr3_aa: CASSQVAATDTQYF